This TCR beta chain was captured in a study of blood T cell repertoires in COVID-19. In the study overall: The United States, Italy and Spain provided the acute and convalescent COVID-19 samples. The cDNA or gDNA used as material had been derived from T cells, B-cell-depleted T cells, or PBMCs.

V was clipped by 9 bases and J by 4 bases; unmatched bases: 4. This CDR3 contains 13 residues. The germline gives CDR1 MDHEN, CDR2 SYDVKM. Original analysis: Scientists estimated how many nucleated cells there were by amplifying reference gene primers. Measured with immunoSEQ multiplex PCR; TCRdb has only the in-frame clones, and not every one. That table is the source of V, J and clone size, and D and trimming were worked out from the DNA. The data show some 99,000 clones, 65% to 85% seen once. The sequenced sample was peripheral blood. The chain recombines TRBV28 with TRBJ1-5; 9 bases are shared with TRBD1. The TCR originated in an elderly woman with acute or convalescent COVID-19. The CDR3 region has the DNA TGTGCCAGTCGACAGGGGGGGAATCAGCCCCAGCATTTT. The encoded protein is CASRQGGNQPQHF.